This TCR beta chain originates from a study of T cell repertoires in cytomegalovirus infection. The overall study: Matching HLA type, along with CMV infection, was indicated by public TCR beta signatures. Overall study results and limits: CMV-specific TCR beta clonotypes restricted by HLA-C were the ones dominating the ex vivo response.

TCRdb redid the calling of the reads with MiXCR, one entry per CDR3 protein. Of a few hundred thousand distinct CDR3 sequences listed, approximately 25% were seen once; the top ten hold approximately 13%. In the case of this clonotype: The antigen remains unidentified.

The TCR originated in a human donor in good health (CMV status not recorded). Some clones in this sample may be carry-over from other donors' samples. The sequenced material came from PBMCs.

The CDR3 loop is CSASVGAGNTIYF. The CDR3 DNA is TGCAGTGCTAGTGTCGGGGCTGGAAACACCATATATTTT. The V call is TRBV20-1, the J call TRBJ1-3, with D unresolved. Germline CDR1 reads DFQATT; CDR2 reads SNEGSKA (reference sequence). CDR3 length: 13 amino acids. V lost 3 bases, J lost 2 bases, and 8 bases lay in between.